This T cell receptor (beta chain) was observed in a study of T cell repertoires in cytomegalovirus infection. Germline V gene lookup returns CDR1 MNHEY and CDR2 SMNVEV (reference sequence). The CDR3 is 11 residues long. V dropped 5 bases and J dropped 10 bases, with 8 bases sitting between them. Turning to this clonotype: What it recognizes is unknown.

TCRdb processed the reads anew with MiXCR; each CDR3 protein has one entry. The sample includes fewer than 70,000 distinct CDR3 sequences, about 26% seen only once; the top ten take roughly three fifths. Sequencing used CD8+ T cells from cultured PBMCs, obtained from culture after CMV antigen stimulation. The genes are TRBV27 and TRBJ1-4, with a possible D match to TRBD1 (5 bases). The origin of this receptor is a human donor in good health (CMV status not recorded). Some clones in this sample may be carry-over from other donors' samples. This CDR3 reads CASSGGGKLFF. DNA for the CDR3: TGTGCCAGCAGTGGCGGGGGAAAACTGTTTTTT.